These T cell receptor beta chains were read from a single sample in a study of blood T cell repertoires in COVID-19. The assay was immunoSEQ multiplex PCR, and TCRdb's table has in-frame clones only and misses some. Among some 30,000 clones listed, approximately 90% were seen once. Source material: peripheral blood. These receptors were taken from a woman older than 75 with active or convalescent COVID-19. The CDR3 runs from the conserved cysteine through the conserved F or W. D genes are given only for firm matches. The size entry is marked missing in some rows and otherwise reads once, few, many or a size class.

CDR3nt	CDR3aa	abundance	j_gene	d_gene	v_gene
TGTGCCAGCAGCCTGACTCAGACCGGGGAGCTGTTTTTT	CASSLTQTGELFF	-	TRBJ2-2	-	TRBV14
TGTGCCAGCAGTCCCTACGCCCTCTCTGGAAACACCATATATTTT	CASSPYALSGNTIYF	-	TRBJ1-3	-	TRBV5-8
TGTGCCAGCAGCTTAGTGGCGGGGGGGTTACAGGATACGCAGTATTTT	CASSLVAGGLQDTQYF	-	TRBJ2-3	TRBD2	TRBV7-2
TGCGCCAGCAGTGAGTTTGCCGGGACTAGCGGGGGCACAGATACGCAGTATTTT	CASSEFAGTSGGTDTQYF	few	TRBJ2-3	TRBD2	TRBV10-2
TGCGCCAGCAGCTCCCTTAATCAAGAGACCCAGTACTTC	CASSSLNQETQYF	-	TRBJ2-5	-	TRBV5-1
TGTGCCAGCAGCTTGGGGGCCGGTCCACACAATGAGCAGTTCTTC	CASSLGAGPHNEQFF	-	TRBJ2-1	-	TRBV5-8
TGCGCCAGCAGCACTGGGACAGAGGGGCTGTGGGAGACCCAGTACTTC	CASSTGTEGLWETQYF	-	TRBJ2-5	TRBD1	TRBV5-1
TGTGCCAGCTCACCGATAGCGGGGGCGGATACGCAGTATTTT	CASSPIAGADTQYF	-	TRBJ2-3	TRBD2	TRBV18
TGCAGCGTTGAAGTCGCCGACAGGCCCCTTGGAAACACCATATATTTT	CSVEVADRPLGNTIYF	-	TRBJ1-3	-	TRBV29-1
TGTGCCAGCAGCAGGGGACAGGGGGTTGGTTCACCCCTCCACTTT	CASSRGQGVGSPLHF	-	TRBJ1-6	TRBD1	TRBV5-6
TGTGCCAGCAGCTTAATGTCCTCCACTGAAGCTTTCTTT	CASSLMSSTEAFF	-	TRBJ1-1	-	TRBV7-2
TGTGCCAGCAGCCAAGAGGGACAGGGGCAGCCCCAGCATTTT	CASSQEGQGQPQHF	-	TRBJ1-5	TRBD1	TRBV3-1/TRBV3-2
TGTGCCAGCAGCCAACGGGGTGGAGAGACCCAGTACTTC	CASSQRGGETQYF	-	TRBJ2-5	-	TRBV3-1/TRBV3-2
TGTGCCAGCAGCGCGGGGGGTCAGACCCAGTACTTC	CASSAGGQTQYF	-	TRBJ2-5	TRBD2	TRBV9
TGTGCCACTCTCGACAGGGATTTTGAGACCCAGTACTTC	CATLDRDFETQYF	-	TRBJ2-5	TRBD1	TRBV5-4
TGTGCCAGTAGTCCTACCCGGACTAGCGGGGGCCTAGATACGCAGTATTTT	CASSPTRTSGGLDTQYF	-	TRBJ2-3	TRBD2	TRBV19